This entry describes one TCR beta chain. Its antigen is undetermined. The data originate from a study of shared clonotypes between healthy human individuals. Study summary: Each donor's CD4 naive and CD4 memory cells filled three plates apiece, CD8 naive two, and CD8 memory one. Whole-study results and caveats: Relative to clonotypes present in all four donors, those not shared had lower generation probabilities. Of the naive CD4 clonotypes, around 5% were shared across a handful of donors. The rarefaction results pointed to incomplete sorted-subset sequencing despite large depth.

Measured with immunoSEQ multiplex PCR; TCRdb has only the in-frame clones, and not every one. The data show around 2.3 million clones, with approximately 94% seen just once and about 0.13% held by the top ten. The CDR3 totals 15 residues. V lost 6 bases and J 3 bases, leaving 15 bases between the germline ends. In germline, CDR1 is LGHNA, CDR2 YNFKEQ. The gene calls are TRBV4-2 and TRBJ2-1; D gene ambiguous. Sequencing was done on a sample of naive CD4+ T cells sorted from blood. Subset indicated: CD45RA+ positively selected. This receptor was identified in a young man in good health. The CDR3 DNA follows: TGTGCCAGCAGACCCCCAGGCCAACTCTACAATGAGCAGTTCTTC. This translates into CASRPPGQLYNEQFF.